This paragraph covers one TCR beta chain sequence. What it binds is unknown. The repertoire was sequenced with immunoSEQ multiplex PCR; TCRdb's copy has only in-frame clones and lacks some. The data contain just over 35,000 clones, about 80% of them singletons. This sample was included in a study of a mutant IDH1 vaccine in newly diagnosed glioma. Time point meaning: week 11, during vaccination. Vaccine doses each comprised 300 ug of mutant IDH1 20-mer peptide, with topical imiquimod. The CDR3 runs to 15 residues. Trimming removed 0 bases from V and 1 base from J; junction bases left unmatched: 2. From germline, CDR1 is ENHRY and CDR2 SYGVKD.

The sequencing here drew on peripheral blood mononuclear cells (PBMCs), taken from a glioma patient whose treatment included an IDH1 peptide vaccine. This sequence joins TRBV10-3 and TRBJ1-1, with 7 nucleotides matching TRBD1. This receptor was obtained from a woman aged 25 to 39 with glioma. Some clones in this sample may be carry-over from other donors' samples. CDR3 in DNA: TGTGCCATCAGTGAGTCGCGGACAGGGAACACTGAAGCTTTCTTT. It codes for CAISESRTGNTEAFF.